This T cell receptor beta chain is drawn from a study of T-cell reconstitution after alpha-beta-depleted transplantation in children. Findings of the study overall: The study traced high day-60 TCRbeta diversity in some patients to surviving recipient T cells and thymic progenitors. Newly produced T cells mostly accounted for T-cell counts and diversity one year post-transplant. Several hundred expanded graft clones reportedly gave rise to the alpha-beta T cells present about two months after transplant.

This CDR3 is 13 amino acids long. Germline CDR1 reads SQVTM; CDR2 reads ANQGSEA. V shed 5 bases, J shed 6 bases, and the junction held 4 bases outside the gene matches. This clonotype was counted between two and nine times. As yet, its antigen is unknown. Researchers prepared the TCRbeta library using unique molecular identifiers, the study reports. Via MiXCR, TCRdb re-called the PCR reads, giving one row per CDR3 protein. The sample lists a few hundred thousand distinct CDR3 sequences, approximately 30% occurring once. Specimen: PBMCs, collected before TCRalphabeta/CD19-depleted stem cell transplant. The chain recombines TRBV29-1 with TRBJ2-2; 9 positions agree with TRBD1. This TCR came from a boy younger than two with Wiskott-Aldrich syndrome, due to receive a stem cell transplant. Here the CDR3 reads CSVSRQGAGELFF. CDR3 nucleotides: TGCAGCGTTAGCCGACAGGGGGCCGGGGAGCTGTTTTTT.